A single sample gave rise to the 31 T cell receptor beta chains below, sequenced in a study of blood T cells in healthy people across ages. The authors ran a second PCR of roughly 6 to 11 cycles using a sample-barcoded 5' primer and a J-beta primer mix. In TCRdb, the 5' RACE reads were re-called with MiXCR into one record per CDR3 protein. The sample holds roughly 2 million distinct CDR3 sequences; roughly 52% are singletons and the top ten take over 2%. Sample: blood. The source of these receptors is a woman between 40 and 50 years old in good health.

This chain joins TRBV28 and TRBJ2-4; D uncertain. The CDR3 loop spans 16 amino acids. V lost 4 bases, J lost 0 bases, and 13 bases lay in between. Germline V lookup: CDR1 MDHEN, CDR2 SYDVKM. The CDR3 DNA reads TGTGCCAGCAGTTCTAGGGCAAAAATAGCCAAAAACATTCAGTACTTC. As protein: CASSSRAKIAKNIQYF.

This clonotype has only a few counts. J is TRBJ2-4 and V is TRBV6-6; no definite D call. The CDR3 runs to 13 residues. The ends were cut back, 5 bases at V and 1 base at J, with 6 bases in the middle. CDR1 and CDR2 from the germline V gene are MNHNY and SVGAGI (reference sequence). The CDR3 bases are TGTGCCAGCAGTACAATCGCCAAAAACATTCAGTACTTC. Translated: CASSTIAKNIQYF.

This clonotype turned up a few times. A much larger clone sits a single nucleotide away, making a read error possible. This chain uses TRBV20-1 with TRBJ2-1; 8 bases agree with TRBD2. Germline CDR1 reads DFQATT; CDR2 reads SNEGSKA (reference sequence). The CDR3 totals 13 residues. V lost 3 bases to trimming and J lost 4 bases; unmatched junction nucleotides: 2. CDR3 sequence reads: CSASGGDYNEQFF. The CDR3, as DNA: TGCAGTGCTAGCGGGGGGGATTACAATGAGCAGTTCTTC.

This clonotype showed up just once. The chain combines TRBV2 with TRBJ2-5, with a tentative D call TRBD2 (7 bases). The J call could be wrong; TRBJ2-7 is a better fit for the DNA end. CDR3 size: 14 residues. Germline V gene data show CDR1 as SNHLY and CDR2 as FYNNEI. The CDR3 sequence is CASRVSGGPDEQYF. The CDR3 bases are TGTGCCAGCAGGGTCTCCGGGGGGCCAGACGAGCAGTACTTC.

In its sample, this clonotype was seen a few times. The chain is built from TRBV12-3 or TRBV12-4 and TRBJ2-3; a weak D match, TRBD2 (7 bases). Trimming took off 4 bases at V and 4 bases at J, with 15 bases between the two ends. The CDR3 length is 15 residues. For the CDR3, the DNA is TGTGCCAGCAGTTACCCCCAGGGGAGGGCAGATACGCAGTATTTT. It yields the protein CASSYPQGRADTQYF.

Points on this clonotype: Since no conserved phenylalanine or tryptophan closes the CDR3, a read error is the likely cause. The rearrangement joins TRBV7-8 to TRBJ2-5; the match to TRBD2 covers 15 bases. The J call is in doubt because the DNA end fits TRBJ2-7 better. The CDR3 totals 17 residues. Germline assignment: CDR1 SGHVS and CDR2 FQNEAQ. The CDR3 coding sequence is TGTGCCAGCAGCCTCGGGACTAGCGGGGGGCTCTCCTACGAGCAGTACTGC. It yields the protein CASSLGTSGGLSYEQYC.

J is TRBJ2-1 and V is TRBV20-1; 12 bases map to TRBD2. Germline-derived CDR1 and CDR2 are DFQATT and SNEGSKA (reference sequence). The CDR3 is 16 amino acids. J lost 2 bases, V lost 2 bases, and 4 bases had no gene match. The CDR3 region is CSARPLAGGAYNEQFF. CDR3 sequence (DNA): TGCAGTGCTAGACCACTAGCGGGGGGTGCCTACAATGAGCAGTTCTTC.

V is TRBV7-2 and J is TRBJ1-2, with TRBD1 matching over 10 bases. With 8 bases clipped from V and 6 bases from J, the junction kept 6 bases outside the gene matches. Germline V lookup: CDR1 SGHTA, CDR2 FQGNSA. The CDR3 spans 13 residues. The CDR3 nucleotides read TGTGCCAGCCCACCCGGGACAGGGGATGGCTACACCTTC. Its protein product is CASPPGTGDGYTF.

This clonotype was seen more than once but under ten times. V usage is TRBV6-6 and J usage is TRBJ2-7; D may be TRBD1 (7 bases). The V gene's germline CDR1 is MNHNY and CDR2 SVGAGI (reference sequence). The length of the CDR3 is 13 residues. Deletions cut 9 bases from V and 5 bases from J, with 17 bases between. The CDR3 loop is CASLSQGGDEQYF. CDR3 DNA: TGTGCCAGTTTATCTCAGGGGGGCGACGAGCAGTACTTC.

The CDR3 spells CASSESDRARLFF. CDR3 sequence (DNA): TGCGCCAGCAGTGAGTCGGACAGGGCGCGGCTGTTTTTT. This chain uses TRBV10-2 with TRBJ1-4, with 8 bases that match TRBD1. V was pared by 0 bases and J by 14 bases, with 5 bases of the junction left unmatched. Germline loops: CDR1 WSHSY, CDR2 SAAADI. The CDR3 is made up of 13 amino acids.

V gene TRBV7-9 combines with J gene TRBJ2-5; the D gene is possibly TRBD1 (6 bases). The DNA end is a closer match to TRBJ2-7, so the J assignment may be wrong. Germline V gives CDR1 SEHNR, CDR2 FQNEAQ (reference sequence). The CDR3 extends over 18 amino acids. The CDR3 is CASSPPGQGLSISYEQYF. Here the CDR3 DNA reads TGTGCCAGCAGCCCCCCGGGGCAGGGGCTCTCCATCTCCTACGAGCAGTACTTC.

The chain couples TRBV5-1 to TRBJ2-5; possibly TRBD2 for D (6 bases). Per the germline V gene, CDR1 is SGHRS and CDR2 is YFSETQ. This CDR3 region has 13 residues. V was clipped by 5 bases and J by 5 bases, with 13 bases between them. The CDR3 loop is CASRFGGDETQYF. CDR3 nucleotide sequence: TGCGCCAGCAGATTCGGGGGAGATGAGACCCAGTACTTC.

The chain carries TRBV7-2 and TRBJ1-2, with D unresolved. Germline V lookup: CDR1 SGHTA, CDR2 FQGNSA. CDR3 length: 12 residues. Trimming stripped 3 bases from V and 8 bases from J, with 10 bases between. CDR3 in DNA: TGTGCCAGCAGCTTGGCGCGCCTAGGCTACACCTTC. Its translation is CASSLARLGYTF.

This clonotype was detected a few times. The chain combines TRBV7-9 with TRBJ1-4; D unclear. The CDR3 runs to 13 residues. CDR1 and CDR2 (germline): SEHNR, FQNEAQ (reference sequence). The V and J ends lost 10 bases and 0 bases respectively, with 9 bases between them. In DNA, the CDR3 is TGTGCCACCCTCACGGCAACTAATGAAAAACTGTTTTTT. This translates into CATLTATNEKLFF.

The CDR3 nucleotides are TGTGCCAGCAGTAAGGGGCGAACCACCAGCTATGGCTACACCTTC. Protein product: CASSKGRTTSYGYTF. The chain is built from TRBV27 and TRBJ1-2; maybe TRBD1 (5 bases). Germline lookup yields CDR1 MNHEY and CDR2 SMNVEV (reference sequence). V gave up 5 bases and J gave up 4 bases, with 17 bases separating them. This CDR3 comprises 15 residues.

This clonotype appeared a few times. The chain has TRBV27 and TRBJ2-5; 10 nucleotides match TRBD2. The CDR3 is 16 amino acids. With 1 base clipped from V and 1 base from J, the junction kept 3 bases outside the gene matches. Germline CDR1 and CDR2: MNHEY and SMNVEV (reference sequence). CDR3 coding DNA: TGTGCCAGCAGTTTATATGCTAGCGGGGGCCAAGAGACCCAGTACTTC. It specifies CASSLYASGGQETQYF.

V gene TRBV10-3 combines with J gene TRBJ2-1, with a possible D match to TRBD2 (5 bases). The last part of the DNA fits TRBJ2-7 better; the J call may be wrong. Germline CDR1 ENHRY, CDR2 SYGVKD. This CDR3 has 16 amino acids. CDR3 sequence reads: CATKRASTASYNEQYF. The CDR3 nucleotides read TGTGCCACCAAGAGGGCTAGCACAGCCTCCTACAATGAGCAGTACTTC.

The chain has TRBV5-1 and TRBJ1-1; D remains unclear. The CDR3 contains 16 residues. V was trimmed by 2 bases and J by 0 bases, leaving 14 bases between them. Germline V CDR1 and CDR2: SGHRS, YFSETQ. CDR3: CASSFGMVRVNTEAFF. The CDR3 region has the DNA TGCGCCAGCAGCTTCGGGATGGTACGGGTGAACACTGAAGCTTTCTTT.

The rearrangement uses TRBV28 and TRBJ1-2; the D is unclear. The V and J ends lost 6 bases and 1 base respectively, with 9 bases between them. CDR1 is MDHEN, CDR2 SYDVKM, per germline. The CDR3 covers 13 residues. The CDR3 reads CASRTSNNYGYTF. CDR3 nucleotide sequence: TGTGCCAGCAGGACCAGTAATAACTATGGCTACACCTTC.

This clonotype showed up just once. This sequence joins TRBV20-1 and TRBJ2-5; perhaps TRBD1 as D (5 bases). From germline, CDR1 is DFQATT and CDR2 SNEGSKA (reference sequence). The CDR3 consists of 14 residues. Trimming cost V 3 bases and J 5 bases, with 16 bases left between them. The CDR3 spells CSASVRASGETQYF. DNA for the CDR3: TGCAGTGCTAGCGTCAGGGCTTCTGGTGAGACCCAGTACTTC.

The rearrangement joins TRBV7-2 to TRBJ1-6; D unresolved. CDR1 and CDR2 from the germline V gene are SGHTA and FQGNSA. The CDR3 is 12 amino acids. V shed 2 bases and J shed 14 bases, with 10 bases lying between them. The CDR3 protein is CASSLYKLTLHF. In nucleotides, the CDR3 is TGTGCCAGCAGCTTATATAAGTTGACCCTCCACTTT.

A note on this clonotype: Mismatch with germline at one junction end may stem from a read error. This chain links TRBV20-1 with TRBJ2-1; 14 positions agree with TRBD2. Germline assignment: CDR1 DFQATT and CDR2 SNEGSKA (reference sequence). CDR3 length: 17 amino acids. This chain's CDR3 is CSALGTSGSGSYNEPFF. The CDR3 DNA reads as TGCAGTGCTCTGGGGACTAGCGGGAGTGGCTCCTACAATGAGCCGTTCTTC.

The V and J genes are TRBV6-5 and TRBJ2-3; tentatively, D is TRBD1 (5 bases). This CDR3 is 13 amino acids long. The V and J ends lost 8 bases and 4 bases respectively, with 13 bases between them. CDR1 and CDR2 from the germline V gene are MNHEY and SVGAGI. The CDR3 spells CASSEGVADTQYF. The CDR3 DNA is TGTGCCAGCTCGGAAGGGGTAGCAGATACGCAGTATTTT.

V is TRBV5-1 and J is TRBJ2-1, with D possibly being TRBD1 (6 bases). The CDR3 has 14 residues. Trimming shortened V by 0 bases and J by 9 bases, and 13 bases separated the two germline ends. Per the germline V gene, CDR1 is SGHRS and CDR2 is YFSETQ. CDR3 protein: CASSLAALQGEQFF. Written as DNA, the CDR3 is TGCGCCAGCAGCTTGGCCGCGTTACAGGGTGAGCAGTTCTTC.

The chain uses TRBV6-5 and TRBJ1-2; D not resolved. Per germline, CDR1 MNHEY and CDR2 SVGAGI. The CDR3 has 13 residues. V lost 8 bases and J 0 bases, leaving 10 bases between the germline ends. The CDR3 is CASGVDPNYGYTF. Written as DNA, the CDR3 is TGTGCCAGCGGAGTGGATCCTAACTATGGCTACACCTTC.

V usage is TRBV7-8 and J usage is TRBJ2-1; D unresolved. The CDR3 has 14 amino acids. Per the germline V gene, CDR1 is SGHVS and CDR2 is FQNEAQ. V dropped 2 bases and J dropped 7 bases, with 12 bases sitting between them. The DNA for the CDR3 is TGTGCCAGCAGCTTAAGGGATAGGCCGAATGAGCAGTTCTTC. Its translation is CASSLRDRPNEQFF.

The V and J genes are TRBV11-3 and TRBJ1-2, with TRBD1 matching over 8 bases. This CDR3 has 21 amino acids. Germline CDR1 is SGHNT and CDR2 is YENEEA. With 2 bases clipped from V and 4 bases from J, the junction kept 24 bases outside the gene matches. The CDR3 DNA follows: TGTGCCAGCAGCTTATCTAATCGGGGTAGTCGACAGGGGACAGTAAGCTATGGCTACACCTTC. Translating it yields CASSLSNRGSRQGTVSYGYTF.

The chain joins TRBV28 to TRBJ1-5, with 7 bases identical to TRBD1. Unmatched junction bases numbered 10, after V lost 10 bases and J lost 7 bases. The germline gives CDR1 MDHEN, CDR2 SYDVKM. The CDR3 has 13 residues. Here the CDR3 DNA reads TGTGCCATCGCTGGGACAGTTGGCCAGCCCCAGCATTTT. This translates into CAIAGTVGQPQHF.

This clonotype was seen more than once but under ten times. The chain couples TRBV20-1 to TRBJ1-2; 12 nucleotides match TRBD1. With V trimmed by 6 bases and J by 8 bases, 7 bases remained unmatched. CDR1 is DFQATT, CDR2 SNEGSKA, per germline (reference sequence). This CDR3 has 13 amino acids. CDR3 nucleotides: TGCAGTGCCTTAACCGGGACAGGGGGCGGCTACACCTTC. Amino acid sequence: CSALTGTGGGYTF.

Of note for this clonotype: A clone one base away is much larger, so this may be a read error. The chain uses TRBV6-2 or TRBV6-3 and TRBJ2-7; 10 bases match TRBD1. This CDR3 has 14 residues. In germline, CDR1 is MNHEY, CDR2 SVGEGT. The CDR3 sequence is CAGRPGQGSYEQYF. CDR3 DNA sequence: TGTGCCGGCAGACCGGGACAGGGGTCCTACGAGCAGTACTTC.

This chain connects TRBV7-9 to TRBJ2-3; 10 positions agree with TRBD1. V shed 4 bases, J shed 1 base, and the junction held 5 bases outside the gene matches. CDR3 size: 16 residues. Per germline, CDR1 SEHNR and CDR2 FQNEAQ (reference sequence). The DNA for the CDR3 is TGTGCCAGCAGCTCCGGGACAGGGGCGCGCACAGATACGCAGTATTTT. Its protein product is CASSSGTGARTDTQYF.